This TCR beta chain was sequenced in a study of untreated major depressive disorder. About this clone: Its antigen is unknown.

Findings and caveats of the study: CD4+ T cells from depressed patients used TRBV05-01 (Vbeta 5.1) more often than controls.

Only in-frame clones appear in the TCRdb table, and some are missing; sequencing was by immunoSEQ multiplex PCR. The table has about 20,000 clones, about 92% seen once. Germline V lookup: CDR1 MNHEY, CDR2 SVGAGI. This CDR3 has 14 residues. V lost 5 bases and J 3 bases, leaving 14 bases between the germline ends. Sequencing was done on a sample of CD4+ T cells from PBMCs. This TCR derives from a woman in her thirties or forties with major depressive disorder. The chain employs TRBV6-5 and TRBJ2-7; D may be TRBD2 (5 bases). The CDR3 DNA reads TGTGCCAGCAGTCAGACCTACGGGAACTACGAGCAGTACTTC. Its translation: CASSQTYGNYEQYF.